The 16 T cell receptor beta chains below were found in one sample sequenced in a study of blood T cell repertoires in COVID-19. Sequencing used immunoSEQ multiplex PCR; TCRdb keeps in-frame clones, though not all of them. The sample has tens of thousands of clones, 75% to 90% seen once; the top ten hold around a fifth. The source material was peripheral blood. All receptors derive from a woman older than 75 with COVID-19, enrolled during active disease.

V and J are TRBV11-2 and TRBJ1-2; TRBD1 aligns across 7 bases. Germline lookup yields CDR1 SGHAT and CDR2 FQNNGV. The length of the CDR3 is 15 residues. V was clipped by 5 bases and J by 2 bases; unmatched bases: 8. Written as DNA, the CDR3 is TGTGCCAGCAGCCCGGCCGGGACAGCGAACTATGGCTACACCTTC. Amino acids: CASSPAGTANYGYTF.

This chain links TRBV27 with TRBJ2-1; possible D gene TRBD2, 6 bases. The CDR3 has 13 residues. Germline V gene lookup returns CDR1 MNHEY and CDR2 SMNVEV (reference sequence). The ends were cut back, 7 bases at V and 9 bases at J, with 16 bases in the middle. CDR3 coding DNA: TGTGCCAGCACCCTACGGGGGACGGGTGAGCAGTTCTTC. Amino acids: CASTLRGTGEQFF.

In the case of this clone: This same CDR3 is encoded by further DNA sequences in the sample. This chain joins TRBV29-1 and TRBJ2-1; 9 positions agree with TRBD2. The CDR3 sequence is 13 residues long. J lost 8 bases, V lost 6 bases, and 8 bases had no gene match. Germline values: CDR1 SQVTM, CDR2 ANQGSEA. The CDR3 DNA follows: TGCAGCGTGGCGGGGCGGGGGGGCTATGAGCAGTTCTTC. This codes for CSVAGRGGYEQFF.

This sequence joins TRBV18 and TRBJ2-5; D is uncertain. The CDR3 sequence is 12 residues long. V gave up 4 bases and J gave up 4 bases, with 7 bases separating them. Germline V gene sequence: CDR1 KGHSH, CDR2 LQKENI. CDR3 DNA sequence: TGTGCCAGCTCACTAAGCGCAGAGACCCAGTACTTC. Its translation: CASSLSAETQYF. The whole variable domain, remainder taken from reference TRBV18 and TRBJ2-5, is NAGVMQNPRHLVRRRGQEARLRCSPMKGHSHVYWYRQLPEEGLKFMVYLQKENIIDESGMPKERFSAEFPKEGPSILRIQQVVRGDSAAYFCASSLSAETQYFGPGTRLLVL.

The rearrangement uses TRBV19 and TRBJ1-1, with D unresolved. The CDR3 totals 14 residues. V was cut by 4 bases and J by 4 bases, with 13 bases left in between. Germline-derived CDR1 and CDR2 are LNHDA and SQIVND (reference sequence). The DNA of the CDR3 is TGTGCCAGTAGTACTCCTGGGAGGAGCACTGAAGCTTTCTTT. As protein: CASSTPGRSTEAFF.

This rearrangement joins TRBV19 to TRBJ2-6, with no clear D. The CDR3 contains 16 residues. Germline CDR1 is LNHDA and CDR2 is SQIVND (reference sequence). Trimming removed 3 bases at V and 0 bases at J, with 9 bases between. The CDR3 protein is CASSIPIPSGANVLTF. CDR3 sequence (DNA): TGTGCCAGTAGTATCCCTATCCCCTCTGGGGCCAACGTCCTGACTTTC. Based on the CDR3 plus reference TRBV19 and TRBJ2-6, the full variable domain is DGGITQSPKYLFRKEGQNVTLSCEQNLNHDAMYWYRQDPGQGLRLIYYSQIVNDFQKGDIAEGYSVSREKKESFPLTVTSAQKNPTAFYLCASSIPIPSGANVLTFGAGSRLTVL.

CDR3 nucleotide sequence: TGTGCCAGCAGTGGGAGGGGGGGCGTCTATGGCTACACCTTC. It is translated as CASSGRGGVYGYTF. The chain joins TRBV2 to TRBJ1-2; weak D call: TRBD1 (6 bases). The CDR3 is 14 residues long. Germline assignment: CDR1 SNHLY and CDR2 FYNNEI. V lost 4 bases and J 4 bases, leaving 13 bases between the germline ends.

V gene TRBV6-5 combines with J gene TRBJ1-4; 9 positions match TRBD1. CDR1 is MNHEY, CDR2 SVGAGI, per germline. J was trimmed by 7 bases and V by 2 bases; bases with no gene match: 8. CDR3 length: 16 residues. DNA of the CDR3: TGTGCCAGCAGTTACCCCAAGGGACAGGGAGGTGAAAAACTGTTTTTT. This encodes CASSYPKGQGGEKLFF.

The rearrangement links TRBV5-6 to TRBJ2-1, with TRBD1 matching over 9 bases. The germline V gene encodes CDR1 SGHDT and CDR2 YYEEEE. The CDR3 loop spans 15 amino acids. V dropped 3 bases and J dropped 9; count of bases not matched to a gene: 10. The CDR3 protein is CASSWGRTGVREQFF. CDR3 sequence (DNA): TGTGCCAGCAGCTGGGGGCGGACAGGGGTCCGTGAGCAGTTCTTC. Looking up the rest from reference TRBV5-6 and TRBJ2-1 gives the full variable domain: DAGVTQSPTHLIKTRGQQVTLRCSPKSGHDTVSWYQQALGQGPQFIFQYYEEEERQRGNFPDRFSGHQFPNYSSELNVNALLLGDSALYLCASSWGRTGVREQFFGPGTRLTVL.

The genes are TRBV2 and TRBJ1-4; D uncertain. The CDR3 extends over 16 amino acids. Deletions cut 7 bases from V and 3 bases from J, with 18 bases between. CDR1 and CDR2 (germline): SNHLY, FYNNEI. The CDR3 bases are TGTGCCAGCACCCGTCGACCGGGTGGCTCTAATGAAAAACTGTTTTTT. It yields the protein CASTRRPGGSNEKLFF. Combining the CDR3 with reference TRBV2 and TRBJ1-4 gives the whole variable domain EPEVTQTPSHQVTQMGQEVILRCVPISNHLYFYWYRQILGQKVEFLVSFYNNEISEKSEIFDDQFSVERPDGSNFTLKIRSTKLEDSAMYFCASTRRPGGSNEKLFFGSGTQLSVL.

This chain's CDR3 is CASRPASGGWETQYF. The CDR3 DNA follows: TGTGCCAGCAGACCTGCTAGCGGCGGGTGGGAGACCCAGTACTTC. The rearrangement links TRBV6-5 to TRBJ2-5; TRBD2 matches at 7 bases. Germline CDR1 and CDR2: MNHEY and SVGAGI. V lost 6 bases to trimming and J lost 5 bases; unmatched junction nucleotides: 12. The CDR3 has 15 amino acids.

This sequence joins TRBV6-6 and TRBJ2-3; 9 bases are a match to TRBD1. Germline CDR1 and CDR2: MNHNY and SVGAGI (reference sequence). V trimming: 6 bases; J trimming: 3 bases; junction bases outside the gene matches: 7. This CDR3 spans 15 amino acids. The CDR3 is CASSRQGDLTDTQYF. The CDR3 region has the DNA TGTGCCAGCAGCCGACAGGGGGATCTGACAGATACGCAGTATTTT.

This chain joins TRBV29-1 and TRBJ1-1; the D is unclear. The CDR3 spans 13 residues. Trimming took off 8 bases at V and 3 bases at J, with 16 bases between the two ends. Germline V gives CDR1 SQVTM, CDR2 ANQGSEA. The CDR3 DNA is TGCAGCTTAAGACACCAATGGGACACTGAAGCTTTCTTT. It is translated as CSLRHQWDTEAFF.

As DNA, the CDR3 is TGTGCCACCAGCAGGGGAGATAGCAATCAGCCCCAGCATTTT. Translating it yields CATSRGDSNQPQHF. The V gene is TRBV15, the J gene TRBJ1-5; D unresolved. V lost 3 bases and J lost 0, with 6 bases in between. Germline lookup yields CDR1 LNHNV and CDR2 YYDKDF (reference sequence). The CDR3 totals 14 residues.

This rearrangement joins TRBV11-2 to TRBJ2-2, with TRBD1 matching 9 bases. CDR1 is SGHAT, CDR2 FQNNGV, per germline. The trim removed 5 bases at V and 2 bases at J, leaving 9 bases unmatched. This CDR3 region has 17 residues. CDR3: CASSDTGGEDNTGELFF. CDR3 sequence (DNA): TGTGCCAGCAGCGATACAGGGGGCGAAGACAACACCGGGGAGCTGTTTTTT.

The CDR3 loop reads CAHATGVGYTF. The CDR3 DNA reads as TGTGCCCACGCGACAGGGGTAGGCTACACCTTC. The chain recombines TRBV30 with TRBJ1-2, with 8 nucleotides matching TRBD1. Germline V gene data show CDR1 as GTSNPN and CDR2 as SVGIG (reference sequence). V dropped 8 bases and J dropped 8; count of bases not matched to a gene: 7. The CDR3 is 11 residues long.